Reported below is one TCR beta chain. Its antigen remains unidentified. The sample originates from a study of T cells after yellow fever vaccination. Study conclusions and caveats: Abundant clonotypes from the bulk population could get into FACS-sorted repertoires as contaminants. The study found a weaker secondary response that peaked faster, day 5 versus 15. Of the clonotypes, a small share occurred in both CD4 and CD8 compartments.

The ends lost 5 bases at V and 4 bases at J; junction bases unmatched: 7. The CDR3 extends over 15 amino acids. From germline, CDR1 is SGHTA and CDR2 FQGNSA. TCRdb recomputed calls from the 5' RACE reads with MiXCR, one row per CDR3 protein. There are hundreds of thousands of distinct CDR3 sequences in the sample; roughly 9.4% occur only once, and more than 15% lies in the top ten. This specimen consisted of PBMCs, obtained on the day of the first yellow fever vaccination. The V call is TRBV7-2, the J call TRBJ2-5; 10 bases are shared with TRBD1. The sequence derives from a man aged 18 to 30 who received the YFV17D yellow fever vaccine. CDR3 sequence: CASSLRGDRGETQYF. CDR3 coding DNA: TGTGCCAGCAGCCTCCGAGGGGACAGGGGAGAGACCCAGTACTTC.